This passage covers 31 T cell receptor beta chains from one sample sequenced in a study of blood T cell repertoires in COVID-19. Profiled with immunoSEQ multiplex PCR; TCRdb holds only in-frame clones, not every one. The table has about 310,000 clones, 89% seen once. Input material: PBMCs or T cells enriched from blood (not recorded which). The origin of the receptors is a woman in her forties who had recovered from COVID-19.

The chain links TRBV3-1 (or the pseudogene TRBV3-2) to TRBJ2-5; D may be TRBD2 (6 bases). The CDR3 is made up of 16 amino acids. Germline V lookup: CDR1 LGHDT, CDR2 YNNKEL (reference sequence). The V end was cut by 0 bases, the J end by 4 bases, with 15 bases between. The DNA of the CDR3 is TGTGCCAGCAGCCAAGAGGGGCGGGGAGGTATAGAGACCCAGTACTTC. Protein product: CASSQEGRGGIETQYF.

The J gene is TRBJ1-2, the V gene TRBV10-3, with 9 bases that match TRBD1. From germline, CDR1 is ENHRY and CDR2 SYGVKD. Unmatched junction bases numbered 5, after V lost 2 bases and J lost 4 bases. The CDR3 has 15 amino acids. CDR3 DNA sequence: TGTGCCATCAGTGAGGGCGGACAGGGGATCTATGGCTACACCTTC. Translating it yields CAISEGGQGIYGYTF.

This chain links TRBV18 with TRBJ1-6; no reliable D call. Per germline, CDR1 KGHSH and CDR2 LQKENI. V was cut by 0 bases and J by 0 bases, with 6 bases left in between. CDR3 length: 16 amino acids. The CDR3 DNA is TGTGCCAGCTCACCACCATCCGTCTCCTATAATTCACCCCTCCACTTT. Protein: CASSPPSVSYNSPLHF.

The CDR3 loop reads CASSPRGVRSYEQYF. For the CDR3, the DNA is TGTGCCAGCAGCCCGCGGGGGGTCAGATCCTACGAGCAGTACTTC. V usage is TRBV27 and J usage is TRBJ2-7; 8 nucleotides agree with TRBD2. The CDR3 totals 15 residues. V trimming: 6 bases; J trimming: 1 base; junction bases outside the gene matches: 8. Germline V gene data show CDR1 as MNHEY and CDR2 as SMNVEV (reference sequence).

V is TRBV7-2 and J is TRBJ2-7; weak D call: TRBD1 (5 bases). Germline V gene data show CDR1 as SGHTA and CDR2 as FQGNSA. V lost 1 base to trimming and J lost 4 bases, with 11 bases between them. The CDR3 covers 14 residues. The CDR3 loop reads CASSLGDSRYEQYF. CDR3 bases: TGTGCCAGCAGCTTAGGCGACAGCCGATACGAGCAGTACTTC.

This chain links TRBV11-3 with TRBJ2-5; D possibly corresponds to TRBD1 (5 bases). This CDR3 spans 13 amino acids. V gave up 5 bases and J gave up 4 bases, with 11 bases separating them. Looked up from germline, CDR1 is SGHNT and CDR2 is YENEEA. The CDR3 region is CASSPDTVETQYF. DNA for the CDR3: TGTGCCAGCAGCCCGGACACTGTAGAGACCCAGTACTTC.

The V and J genes are TRBV11-2 and TRBJ1-1; D gene uncertain. The germline CDR1 and CDR2 sequences are SGHAT and FQNNGV. Trimming took 3 bases from V and 4 from J, leaving 15 bases between them. This CDR3 has 15 residues. The CDR3 spells CASSFRGSYGTEAFF. CDR3 coding DNA: TGTGCCAGCAGCTTTAGAGGGTCTTACGGCACTGAAGCTTTCTTT.

This rearrangement joins TRBV6-5 to TRBJ1-5; maybe TRBD1 (6 bases). Germline V CDR1 and CDR2: MNHEY, SVGAGI. The CDR3 has 14 amino acids. V lost 10 bases and J 7 bases, leaving 20 bases between the germline ends. The CDR3 region is CATVPAGQGQPQHF. CDR3 nucleotides: TGTGCCACCGTCCCGGCAGGCCAGGGGCAGCCCCAGCATTTT.

V and J are TRBV18 and TRBJ2-7; a weak D match, TRBD2 (5 bases). Germline CDR1 reads KGHSH; CDR2 reads LQKENI. V was pared by 6 bases and J by 4 bases, with 19 bases between. This CDR3 is built from 15 residues. CDR3 nucleotides: TGTGCCAGCTCGTTCCCGGGAATAGGGCTATACGAGCAGTACTTC. This translates into CASSFPGIGLYEQYF.

DNA for the CDR3: TGTGCCAGCAGCTTATACCTAAATGAGCAGTTCTTC. As protein: CASSLYLNEQFF. V and J are TRBV5-4 and TRBJ2-1; D is unclear. Germline CDR1 reads SGHNT; CDR2 reads YYREEE (reference sequence). V was trimmed by 2 bases and J by 7 bases, leaving 7 bases between them. The CDR3 extends over 12 amino acids.

This chain uses TRBV6-2 or TRBV6-3 with TRBJ1-5, with 7 positions matching TRBD1. This CDR3 has 16 amino acids. The germline V gene encodes CDR1 MNHEY and CDR2 SVGEGT. V lost 5 bases to trimming and J lost 5 bases; unmatched junction nucleotides: 12. CDR3 DNA sequence: TGTGCCAGCAGTGCGACTCCGGGACAGTGGTATCAGCCCCAGCATTTT. As protein: CASSATPGQWYQPQHF.

The chain uses TRBV2 and TRBJ1-3, with TRBD1 as a possible D gene (5 bases). There are 15 residues in the CDR3. Between the trimmed V and J ends, which lost 6 bases and 4 bases, there was a span of 16 bases. The germline CDR1 and CDR2 sequences are SNHLY and FYNNEI. CDR3 protein: CASSKPGLQGNTIYF. The DNA for the CDR3 is TGTGCCAGCAGCAAACCGGGACTCCAAGGAAACACCATATATTTT. Looking up the rest from reference TRBV2 and TRBJ1-3 gives the full variable domain: EPEVTQTPSHQVTQMGQEVILRCVPISNHLYFYWYRQILGQKVEFLVSFYNNEISEKSEIFDDQFSVERPDGSNFTLKIRSTKLEDSAMYFCASSKPGLQGNTIYFGEGSWLTVV.

The chain carries TRBV6-9 and TRBJ1-3; 9 positions match TRBD1. This CDR3 contains 17 residues. Per the germline V gene, CDR1 is MNHGY and CDR2 is SVAAGI. With 8 bases clipped from V and 4 bases from J, the junction kept 15 bases outside the gene matches. For the CDR3, the DNA is TGTGCCAGCCGACCTATCACGTGGACAGGGGTAGGAAACACCATATATTTT. Its translation is CASRPITWTGVGNTIYF.

V gene TRBV5-6 combines with J gene TRBJ1-2; 7 nucleotides line up with TRBD1. The germline gives CDR1 SGHDT, CDR2 YYEEEE. Losses at the gene ends were 3 bases for V and 5 bases for J; bases not matched to a gene: 7. This CDR3 spans 14 amino acids. The CDR3 DNA reads as TGTGCCAGCAGCTATAGGACAGGCTTATATGGCTACACCTTC. Translated, it gives CASSYRTGLYGYTF.

The V gene is TRBV6-5, the J gene TRBJ2-7; 7 nucleotides agree with TRBD2. This CDR3 has 11 amino acids. V lost 9 bases to trimming and J lost 3 bases; unmatched junction nucleotides: 2. Germline CDR1 is MNHEY and CDR2 is SVGAGI. The CDR3 sequence is CARGGNYEQYF. For the CDR3, the DNA is TGTGCCAGGGGGGGGAACTACGAGCAGTACTTC.

V usage is TRBV6-1 and J usage is TRBJ2-7; 8 bases agree with TRBD1. Trimming cost V 3 bases and J 1 base; bases outside gene matches: 8. This CDR3 region has 16 residues. Germline loops: CDR1 MNHNS, CDR2 SASEGT. This CDR3 reads CASSEMDRVHSYEQYF. The DNA of the CDR3 is TGTGCCAGCAGTGAGATGGACAGGGTCCATTCCTACGAGCAGTACTTC.

The chain combines TRBV19 with TRBJ1-5; D possibly corresponds to TRBD1 (6 bases). The CDR3 is made up of 16 amino acids. The V end was cut by 3 bases, the J end by 4 bases, with 16 bases between. Germline CDR1 and CDR2: LNHDA and SQIVND (reference sequence). The CDR3 loop is CASSIPGGAGNQPQHF. CDR3 coding DNA: TGTGCCAGTAGTATCCCGGGGGGGGCCGGGAATCAGCCCCAGCATTTT.

A remark on this clone: This specimen includes other DNA sequences encoding the same CDR3. This chain connects TRBV7-9 to TRBJ1-1; D might be TRBD1 (5 bases). V lost 3 bases and J 0 bases, leaving 8 bases between the germline ends. CDR1 is SEHNR, CDR2 FQNEAQ, per germline (reference sequence). This CDR3 is built from 14 residues. The CDR3 region is CASSLQGMNTEAFF. The CDR3 DNA sequence: TGTGCCAGCAGCTTGCAGGGTATGAACACTGAAGCTTTCTTT.

This rearrangement joins TRBV5-5 to TRBJ1-2, with TRBD1 matching over 7 bases. The V segment lost 1 base and the J segment 2 bases; nucleotides outside the gene matches: 2. Germline V CDR1 and CDR2: SGHKS, YYEKEE (reference sequence). The CDR3 totals 14 residues. CDR3 sequence reads: CASSLRQGNYGYTF. The CDR3 DNA is TGTGCCAGCAGCTTGAGACAGGGAAACTATGGCTACACCTTC.

This clone was detected only a few times. The chain joins TRBV3-1 (or the pseudogene TRBV3-2) to TRBJ2-5; possibly TRBD1 for D (6 bases). V was trimmed by 1 base and J by 4 bases, leaving 13 bases between them. Germline CDR1 and CDR2: LGHDT and YNNKEL (reference sequence). The CDR3 loop spans 15 amino acids. In nucleotides, the CDR3 is TGTGCCAGCAGCCAAGGTTGGGGGCTAAGAGAGACCCAGTACTTC. This codes for CASSQGWGLRETQYF.

The gene calls are TRBV15 and TRBJ1-2, with D possibly being TRBD1 (5 bases). Trimming took 3 bases from V and 6 from J, leaving 14 bases between them. CDR1 is LNHNV and CDR2 is YYDKDF in the germline V gene (reference sequence). CDR3 length equals 14 residues. CDR3 DNA: TGTGCCACCAGCAGGACTGGAGGGGTTGATGGCTACACCTTC. Translating gives CATSRTGGVDGYTF. The whole variable domain, filled in from reference TRBV15 and TRBJ1-2, reads DAMVIQNPRYQVTQFGKPVTLSCSQTLNHNVMYWYQQKSSQAPKLLFHYYDKDFNNEADTPDNFQSRRPNTSFCFLDIRSPGLGDTAMYLCATSRTGGVDGYTFGSGTRLTVV.

The chain is built from TRBV7-6 and TRBJ2-7; 8 bases are a match to TRBD2. The CDR3 contains 13 residues. Looked up from germline, CDR1 is SGHVS and CDR2 is FNYEAQ. V lost 1 base and J lost 7; bases outside the gene matches: 3. Here the CDR3 DNA reads TGTGCCAGCAGCTTAGGGGGACTAGTTGAGCAGTACTTC. Residues: CASSLGGLVEQYF.

V and J are TRBV20-1 and TRBJ1-1; 8 bases match TRBD1. Germline assignment: CDR1 DFQATT and CDR2 SNEGSKA (reference sequence). V shed 8 bases and J 4 bases; nucleotides not matched to a gene: 3. The CDR3 length is 11 residues. DNA of the CDR3: TGCAGTTCTACAGGGGGCACTGAAGCTTTCTTT. Translation gives CSSTGGTEAFF.

This rearrangement joins TRBV10-3 to TRBJ1-2; 8 bases are a match to TRBD1. CDR1 and CDR2 from the germline V gene are ENHRY and SYGVKD. The V gene end was trimmed by 3 bases and the J gene end by 4 bases; junction bases not matched to a gene: 7. The CDR3 runs 15 residues. CDR3 sequence: CAISEGQGEIYGYTF. Here the CDR3 DNA reads TGTGCCATCAGTGAAGGACAGGGAGAAATCTATGGCTACACCTTC.

In its sample, this clone was seen a few times. This sequence joins TRBV10-2 and TRBJ2-5, with a possible D match to TRBD1 (6 bases). In germline, CDR1 is WSHSY, CDR2 SAAADI. The CDR3 runs 14 residues. V was clipped by 1 base and J by 5 bases, with 11 bases between them. The CDR3 spells CASSELGAEETQYF. The CDR3 bases are TGCGCCAGCAGTGAGTTGGGGGCGGAGGAGACCCAGTACTTC.

The V call is TRBV2, the J call TRBJ1-5, with 8 bases matching TRBD1. Germline CDR1 is SNHLY and CDR2 is FYNNEI. Trimming took 7 bases from V and 4 from J; bases not matched to a gene: 6. The CDR3 spans 14 residues. CDR3 bases: TGTGCCAGCACTGGACAGGGAACAAATCAGCCCCAGCATTTT. This sequence encodes CASTGQGTNQPQHF.

The V and J genes are TRBV2 and TRBJ2-1; 9 bases are shared with TRBD1. The V gene's germline CDR1 is SNHLY and CDR2 FYNNEI. Germline trimming cut 8 bases from V and 7 bases from J; bases unmatched to any gene: 6. The CDR3 runs 13 residues. CDR3 bases: TGTGCCAGCTGGGACAGGGATCGTAATGAGCAGTTCTTC. Amino acids: CASWDRDRNEQFF.

The chain combines TRBV19 with TRBJ1-2, with D tentatively TRBD1 (6 bases). Trimming cost V 7 bases and J 4 bases, with 19 bases left between them. Per the germline V gene, CDR1 is LNHDA and CDR2 is SQIVND (reference sequence). The CDR3 sequence is 15 residues long. The CDR3 region is CASTSAVGAVYGYTF. The DNA of the CDR3 is TGTGCCAGTACTTCCGCTGTGGGGGCGGTCTATGGCTACACCTTC.

The chain joins TRBV30 to TRBJ2-5, with D uncertain. Trimming removed 3 bases at V and 5 bases at J, with 10 bases between. This CDR3 is built from 12 residues. CDR1 and CDR2 from the germline V gene are GTSNPN and SVGIG (reference sequence). CDR3: CAWSQSGETQYF. The CDR3 DNA sequence: TGTGCCTGGAGCCAATCCGGGGAGACCCAGTACTTC.

This clone was picked up one time. CDR3 residues: CASSWTGTGYEQYF. As DNA, the CDR3 is TGCGCCAGCAGCTGGACCGGGACAGGCTACGAGCAGTACTTC. The chain recombines TRBV5-1 with TRBJ2-7; 8 nucleotides match TRBD1. In germline, CDR1 is SGHRS, CDR2 YFSETQ. This CDR3 comprises 14 residues. The V and J ends lost 3 bases and 3 bases, in that order; junction bases with no gene match: 5.

The chain is built from TRBV4-2 and TRBJ2-7; 8 bases are shared with TRBD2. The CDR3 has 14 amino acids. V lost 1 base and J lost 8; bases outside the gene matches: 7. Germline CDR1 LGHNA, CDR2 YNFKEQ. The CDR3 region has the DNA TGTGCCAGCAGCCAAGTTGGAGCGGGAGCTCAGCAGTACTTC. Protein: CASSQVGAGAQQYF.